This T cell receptor (beta chain) was captured in a study of CD8 T cells in Susac syndrome. The CDR3 covers 14 residues. Germline CDR1 and CDR2: WNHNN and SYGVQD (reference sequence). The V segment lost 7 bases and the J segment 3 bases; nucleotides outside the gene matches: 4. It was with random hexamers that about 0.45 to 1 ug RNA was reverse transcribed. TCRdb passed the immunoSEQ multiplex PCR reads through MiXCR, listing each CDR3 protein once. The sample yields fewer than 350,000 distinct CDR3 sequences, 75% to 90% seen once. Sequenced: CD8+ T cells from PBMCs. The sequence was obtained from a human donor with multiple sclerosis. The chain combines TRBV10-1 with TRBJ2-7, with 12 bases aligning to TRBD2. CDR3 protein: CASMGLAGNYEQYF. CDR3 DNA sequence: TGCGCCAGCATGGGACTAGCGGGCAACTACGAGCAGTACTTC.